This paragraph reports one TCR beta chain. This specimen belongs to a study of T cell changes during pregnancy in multiple sclerosis. This CDR3 is 17 amino acids long. Per germline, CDR1 SGHRS and CDR2 YFSETQ. With V trimmed by 0 bases and J by 7 bases, 9 bases remained unmatched. Sequencing was performed with immunoSEQ multiplex PCR; in TCRdb, only in-frame clones are kept and a portion is missing. The sample lists some 60,000 clones; under 95% were seen once. The sequencing here drew on peripheral blood, taken after pregnancy. The V and J genes are TRBV5-1 and TRBJ2-2, with 10 bases that match TRBD2. This clonotype was obtained from a female donor in good health, enrolled as a control in a pregnancy study. The CDR3 DNA follows: TGCGCCAGCAGCTTGGCCGGAGCTAGCGGGGGAAACGGGGAGCTGTTTTTT. Translation: CASSLAGASGGNGELFF.